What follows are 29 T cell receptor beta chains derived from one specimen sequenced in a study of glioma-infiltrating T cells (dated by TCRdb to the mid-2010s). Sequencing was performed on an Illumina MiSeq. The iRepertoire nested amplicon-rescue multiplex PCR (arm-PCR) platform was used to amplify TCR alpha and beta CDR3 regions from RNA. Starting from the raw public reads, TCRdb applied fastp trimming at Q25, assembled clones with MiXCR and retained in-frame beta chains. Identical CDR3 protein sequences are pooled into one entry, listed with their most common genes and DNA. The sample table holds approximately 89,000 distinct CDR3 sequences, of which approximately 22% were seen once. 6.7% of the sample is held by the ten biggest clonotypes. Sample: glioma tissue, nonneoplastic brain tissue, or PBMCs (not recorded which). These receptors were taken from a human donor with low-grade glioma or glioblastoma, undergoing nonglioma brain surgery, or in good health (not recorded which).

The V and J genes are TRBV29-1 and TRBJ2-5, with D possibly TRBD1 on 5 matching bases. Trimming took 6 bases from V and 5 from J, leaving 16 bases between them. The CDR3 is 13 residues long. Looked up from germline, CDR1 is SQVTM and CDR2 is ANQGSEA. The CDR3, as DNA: TGCAGCGTCCCCCAGGGCTATGGGGAGACCCAGTACTTC. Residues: CSVPQGYGETQYF. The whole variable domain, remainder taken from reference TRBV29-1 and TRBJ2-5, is SAVISQKPSRDICQRGTSLTIQCQVDSQVTMMFWYRQQPGQSLTLIATANQGSEATYESGFVIDKFPISRPNLTFSTLTVSNMSPEDSSIYLCSVPQGYGETQYFGPGTRLLVL.

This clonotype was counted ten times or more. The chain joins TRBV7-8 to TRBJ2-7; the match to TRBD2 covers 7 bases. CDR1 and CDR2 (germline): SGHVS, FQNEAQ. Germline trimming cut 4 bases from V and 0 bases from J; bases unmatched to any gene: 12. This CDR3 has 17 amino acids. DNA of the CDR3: TGTGCCAGCAGCTCCCTGAGCATAGGGAGGGCCTCCTACGAGCAGTACTTC. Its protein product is CASSSLSIGRASYEQYF.

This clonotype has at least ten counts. CDR3 coding DNA: TGTGCCAGCAGCTTGGGACAACCTCTCAATGAGCAGTTCTTC. Residues: CASSLGQPLNEQFF. V gene TRBV7-2 combines with J gene TRBJ2-1; D perhaps matches TRBD1 (6 bases). This CDR3 region has 14 residues. The germline V gene encodes CDR1 SGHTA and CDR2 FQGNSA. V lost 3 bases, J lost 6 bases, and 12 bases lay in between.

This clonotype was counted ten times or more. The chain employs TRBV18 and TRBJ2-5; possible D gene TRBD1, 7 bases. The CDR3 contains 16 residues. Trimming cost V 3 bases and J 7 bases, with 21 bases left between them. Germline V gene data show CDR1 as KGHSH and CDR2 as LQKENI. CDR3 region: CASSPRRGTEGTTQYF. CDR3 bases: TGTGCCAGCTCACCGCGGAGGGGGACAGAAGGAACGACCCAGTACTTC.

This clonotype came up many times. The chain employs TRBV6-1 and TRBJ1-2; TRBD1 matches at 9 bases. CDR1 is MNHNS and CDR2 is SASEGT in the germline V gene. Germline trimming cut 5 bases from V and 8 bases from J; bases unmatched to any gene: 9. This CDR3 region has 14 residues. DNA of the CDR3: TGTGCCAGCAGTATCCTAGGACAGGGGCGAGGCTACACCTTC. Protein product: CASSILGQGRGYTF.

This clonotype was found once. Written as DNA, the CDR3 is TGTGCCATGACAGGGGGCGCACACACTGAAGCTTTCTTT. Residues: CAMTGGAHTEAFF. The gene calls are TRBV6-2 or TRBV6-3 and TRBJ1-1; 10 nucleotides match TRBD1. Germline trimming cut 10 bases from V and 3 bases from J; bases unmatched to any gene: 5. Germline V CDR1 and CDR2: MNHEY, SVGEGT. CDR3 length equals 13 residues.

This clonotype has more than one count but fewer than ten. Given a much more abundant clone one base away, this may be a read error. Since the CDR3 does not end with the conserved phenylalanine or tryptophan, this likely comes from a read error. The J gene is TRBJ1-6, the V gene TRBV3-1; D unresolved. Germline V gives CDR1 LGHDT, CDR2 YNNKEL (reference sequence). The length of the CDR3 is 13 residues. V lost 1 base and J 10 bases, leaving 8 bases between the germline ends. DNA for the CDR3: TGTGCCAGCAGCCAAGCCTCGCACTCACCCCTCCACTCT. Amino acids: CASSQASHSPLHS.

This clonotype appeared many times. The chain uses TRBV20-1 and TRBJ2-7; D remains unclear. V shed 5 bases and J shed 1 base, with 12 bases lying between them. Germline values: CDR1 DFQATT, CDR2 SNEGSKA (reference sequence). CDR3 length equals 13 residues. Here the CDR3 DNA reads TGCAGTGCTTACCTAGATTCTTCCTACGAGCAGTACTTC. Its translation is CSAYLDSSYEQYF.

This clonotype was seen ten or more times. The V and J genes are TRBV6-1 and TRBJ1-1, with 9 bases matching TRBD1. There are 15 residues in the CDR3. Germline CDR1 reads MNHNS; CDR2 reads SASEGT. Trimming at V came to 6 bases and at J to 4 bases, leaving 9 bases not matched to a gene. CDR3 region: CASRVLQGAGTEAFF. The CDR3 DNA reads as TGTGCCAGCAGGGTACTACAGGGGGCAGGCACTGAAGCTTTCTTT.

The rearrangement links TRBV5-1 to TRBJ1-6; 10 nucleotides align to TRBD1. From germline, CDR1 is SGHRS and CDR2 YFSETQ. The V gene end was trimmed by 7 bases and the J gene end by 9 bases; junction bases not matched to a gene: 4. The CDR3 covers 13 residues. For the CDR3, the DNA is TGCGCCAGCCGGGACAGGGGTCTTTCACCCCTCCACTTT. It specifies CASRDRGLSPLHF.

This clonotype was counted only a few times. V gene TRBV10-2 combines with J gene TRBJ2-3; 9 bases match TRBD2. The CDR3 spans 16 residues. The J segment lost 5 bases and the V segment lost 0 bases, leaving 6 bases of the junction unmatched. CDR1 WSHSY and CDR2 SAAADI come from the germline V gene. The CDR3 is CASSESLAGVRDTQYF. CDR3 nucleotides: TGCGCCAGCAGTGAGTCGTTAGCGGGGGTGAGAGATACGCAGTATTTT.

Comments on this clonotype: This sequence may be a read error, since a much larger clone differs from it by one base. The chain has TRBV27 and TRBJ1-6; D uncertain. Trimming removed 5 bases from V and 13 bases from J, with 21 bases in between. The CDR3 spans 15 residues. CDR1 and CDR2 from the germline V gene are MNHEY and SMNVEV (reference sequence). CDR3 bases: TGTGCCAGCAGTAAATCGCGACGCTGCTTAGGTCCCCTCCACTTT. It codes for CASSKSRRCLGPLHF.

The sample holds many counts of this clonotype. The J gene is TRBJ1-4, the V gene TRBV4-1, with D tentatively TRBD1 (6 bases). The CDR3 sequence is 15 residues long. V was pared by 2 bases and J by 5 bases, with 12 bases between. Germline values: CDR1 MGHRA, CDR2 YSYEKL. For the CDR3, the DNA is TGCGCCAGCAGCCAACCCAGGGGCGGAAATGAAAAACTGTTTTTT. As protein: CASSQPRGGNEKLFF.

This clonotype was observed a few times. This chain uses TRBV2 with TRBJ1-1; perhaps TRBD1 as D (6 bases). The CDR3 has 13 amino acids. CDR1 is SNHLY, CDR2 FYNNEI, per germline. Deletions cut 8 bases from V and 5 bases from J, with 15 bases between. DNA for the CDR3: TGTGCCAGCCGGGGGGGGGGCGGGACTGAAGCTTTCTTT. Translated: CASRGGGGTEAFF. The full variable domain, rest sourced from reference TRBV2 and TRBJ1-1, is EPEVTQTPSHQVTQMGQEVILRCVPISNHLYFYWYRQILGQKVEFLVSFYNNEISEKSEIFDDQFSVERPDGSNFTLKIRSTKLEDSAMYFCASRGGGGTEAFFGQGTRLTVV.

The CDR3 DNA is TGTGCCAGCAGCCGGACTAGCGGAACCGAGCAGTTCTTC. It codes for CASSRTSGTEQFF. The chain employs TRBV5-4 and TRBJ2-1, with 10 bases fitting TRBD2. With V trimmed by 4 bases and J by 10 bases, 5 bases remained unmatched. The CDR3 has 13 residues. In germline, CDR1 is SGHNT, CDR2 YYREEE (reference sequence).

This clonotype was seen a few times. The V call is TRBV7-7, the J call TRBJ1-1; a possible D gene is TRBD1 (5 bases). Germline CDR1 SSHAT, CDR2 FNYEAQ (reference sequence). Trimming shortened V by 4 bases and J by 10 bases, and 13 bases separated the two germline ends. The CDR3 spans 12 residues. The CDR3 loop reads CASSYRGGLAFF. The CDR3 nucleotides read TGTGCCAGCAGCTATCGGGGGGGTCTAGCTTTCTTT.

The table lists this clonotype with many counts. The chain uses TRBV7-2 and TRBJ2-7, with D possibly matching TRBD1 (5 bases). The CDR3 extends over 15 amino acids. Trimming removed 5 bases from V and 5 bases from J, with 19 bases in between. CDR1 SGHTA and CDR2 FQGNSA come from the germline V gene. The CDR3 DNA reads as TGTGCCAGCAGCCTCCAACCCAGGGTGTTTCACGAGCAGTACTTC. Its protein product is CASSLQPRVFHEQYF.

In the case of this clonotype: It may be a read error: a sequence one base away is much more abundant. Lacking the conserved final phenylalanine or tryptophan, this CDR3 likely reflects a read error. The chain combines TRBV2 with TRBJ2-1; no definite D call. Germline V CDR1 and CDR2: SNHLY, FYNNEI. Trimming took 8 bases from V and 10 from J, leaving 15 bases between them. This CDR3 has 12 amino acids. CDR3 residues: CASFDHPGEQFL. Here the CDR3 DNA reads TGTGCCAGCTTTGACCACCCCGGGGAGCAGTTCCTC.

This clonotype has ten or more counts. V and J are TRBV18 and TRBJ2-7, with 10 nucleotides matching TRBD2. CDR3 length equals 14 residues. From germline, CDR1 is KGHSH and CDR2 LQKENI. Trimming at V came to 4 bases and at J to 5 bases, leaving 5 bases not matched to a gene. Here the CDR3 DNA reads TGTGCCAGCTCACTCCTAGCGGGAGTCGACGAGCAGTACTTC. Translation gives CASSLLAGVDEQYF.

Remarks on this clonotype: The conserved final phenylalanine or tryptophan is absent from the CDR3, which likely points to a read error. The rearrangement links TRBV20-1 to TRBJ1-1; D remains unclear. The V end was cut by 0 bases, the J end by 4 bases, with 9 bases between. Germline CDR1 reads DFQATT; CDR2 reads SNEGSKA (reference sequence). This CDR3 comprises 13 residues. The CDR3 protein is CSAREDLFTEAFL. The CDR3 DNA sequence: TGCAGTGCTAGAGAGGACCTATTCACTGAAGCTTTCCTC.

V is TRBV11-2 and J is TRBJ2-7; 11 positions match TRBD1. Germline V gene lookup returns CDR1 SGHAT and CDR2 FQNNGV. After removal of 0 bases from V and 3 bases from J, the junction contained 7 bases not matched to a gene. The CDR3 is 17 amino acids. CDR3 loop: CASSLDGTGGYFYEQYF. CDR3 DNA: TGTGCCAGCAGCTTAGACGGGACAGGGGGTTACTTCTACGAGCAGTACTTC.

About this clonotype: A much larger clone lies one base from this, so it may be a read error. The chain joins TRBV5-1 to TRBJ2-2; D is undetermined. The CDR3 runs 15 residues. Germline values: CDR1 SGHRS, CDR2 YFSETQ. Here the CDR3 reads CASSLVQSNTWELFF. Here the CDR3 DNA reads TGCGCCAGCAGCTTGGTTCAATCGAACACCTGGGAGCTGTTTTTT.

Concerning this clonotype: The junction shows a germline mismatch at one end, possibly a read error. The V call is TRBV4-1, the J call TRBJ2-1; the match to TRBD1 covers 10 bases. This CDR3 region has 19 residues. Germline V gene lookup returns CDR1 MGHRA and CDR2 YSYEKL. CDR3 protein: CVSSQSLTGGSGSYNEQFF. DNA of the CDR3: TGCGTCAGCAGCCAGTCCCTGACAGGGGGCAGTGGCTCCTACAATGAGCAGTTCTTC.

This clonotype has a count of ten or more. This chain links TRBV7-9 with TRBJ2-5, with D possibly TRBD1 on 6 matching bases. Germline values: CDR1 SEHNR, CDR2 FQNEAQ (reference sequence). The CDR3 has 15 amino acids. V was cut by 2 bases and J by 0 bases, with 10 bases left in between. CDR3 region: CASSLTRGYQETQYF. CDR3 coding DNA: TGTGCCAGCAGCTTAACAAGGGGGTACCAAGAGACCCAGTACTTC.

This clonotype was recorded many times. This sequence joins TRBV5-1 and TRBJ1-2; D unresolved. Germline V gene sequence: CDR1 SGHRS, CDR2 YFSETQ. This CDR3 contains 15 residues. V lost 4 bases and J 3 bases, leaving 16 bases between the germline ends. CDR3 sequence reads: CASSLGLGDYYGYTF. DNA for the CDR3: TGCGCCAGCAGCCTCGGTCTTGGGGATTACTATGGCTACACCTTC.

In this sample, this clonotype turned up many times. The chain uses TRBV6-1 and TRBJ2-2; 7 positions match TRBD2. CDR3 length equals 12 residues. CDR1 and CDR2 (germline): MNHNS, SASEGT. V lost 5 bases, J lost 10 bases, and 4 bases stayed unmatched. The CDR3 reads CASSSTSLELFF. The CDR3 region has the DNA TGTGCCAGCAGTTCGACTAGCCTGGAGCTGTTTTTT.

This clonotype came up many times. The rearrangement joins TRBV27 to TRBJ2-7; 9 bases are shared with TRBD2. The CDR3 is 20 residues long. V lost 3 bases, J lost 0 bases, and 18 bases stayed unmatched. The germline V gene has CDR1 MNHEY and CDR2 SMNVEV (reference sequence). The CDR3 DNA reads TGTGCCAGCAGTTTGTTGAGGGGCGGGAGGGCTAATTCTCACTCCTACGAGCAGTACTTC. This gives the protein CASSLLRGGRANSHSYEQYF.

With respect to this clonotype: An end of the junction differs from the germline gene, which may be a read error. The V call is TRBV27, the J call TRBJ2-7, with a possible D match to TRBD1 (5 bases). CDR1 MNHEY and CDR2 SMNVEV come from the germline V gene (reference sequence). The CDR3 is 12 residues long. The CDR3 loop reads CASRDGAYELYF. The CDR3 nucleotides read TGTGCCAGCAGGGATGGGGCCTACGAGCTGTACTTC.

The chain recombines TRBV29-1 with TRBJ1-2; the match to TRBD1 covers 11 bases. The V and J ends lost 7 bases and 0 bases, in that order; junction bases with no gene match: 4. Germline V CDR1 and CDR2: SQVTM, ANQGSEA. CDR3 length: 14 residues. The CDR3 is CSAGQGAANYGYTF. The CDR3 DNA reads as TGCAGCGCCGGACAGGGGGCCGCTAACTATGGCTACACCTTC.